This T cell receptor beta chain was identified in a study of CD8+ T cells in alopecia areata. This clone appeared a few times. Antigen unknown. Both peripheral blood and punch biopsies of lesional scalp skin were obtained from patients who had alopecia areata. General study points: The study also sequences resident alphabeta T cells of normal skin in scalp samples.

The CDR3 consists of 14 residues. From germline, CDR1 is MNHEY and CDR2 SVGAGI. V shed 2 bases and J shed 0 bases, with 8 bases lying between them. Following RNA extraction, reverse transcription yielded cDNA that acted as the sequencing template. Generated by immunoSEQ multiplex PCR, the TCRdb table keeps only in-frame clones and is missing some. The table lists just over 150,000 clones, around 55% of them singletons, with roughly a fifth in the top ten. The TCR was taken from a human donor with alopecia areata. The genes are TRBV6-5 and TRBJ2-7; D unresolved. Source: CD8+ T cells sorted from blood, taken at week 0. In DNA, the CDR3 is TGTGCCAGCAGTTACGGGCAGCACTCCTACGAGCAGTACTTC. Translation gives CASSYGQHSYEQYF.